The clone carrying this T cell receptor beta chain came up a few times. This sample was included in a study of regulatory T cells in long-lasting Graves disease. The time point is: newly diagnosed GD, antithyroid drugs for less than 3 months. Following extraction of RNA from PBMCs, that RNA was used to make the TCR library. Germline-derived CDR1 and CDR2 are MNHEY and SVGEGT. CDR3 length: 14 residues. The ends were cut back, 6 bases at V and 4 bases at J, with 15 bases in the middle. To make TCR beta libraries, researchers used iRepertoire HTBI primers and Arm-PCR of CDR3 regions. TCRdb re-analysed the multiplex PCR reads in MiXCR, keeping a single row per CDR3 protein. The table lists 350,000 to 400,000 distinct CDR3 sequences, around 16% of them singletons, with roughly 21% in the top ten. The data also belong to a second study, concerning T cells in Graves' hyperthyroidism and ophthalmopathy. That publication notes: Clinical symptoms, serum thyroxine and TRAb, thyroid ultrasound and orbital computed tomography together formed the diagnostic basis. The TCR CDR3 first-round RT-PCR relied on the HTBI primer set. Model predictions of ophthalmopathy came a median around 6.5 months before onset.

Source: peripheral blood mononuclear cells (PBMCs), taken at new diagnosis, from a patient treated with antithyroid drugs. V usage is TRBV6-2 or TRBV6-3 and J usage is TRBJ1-1, with D hard to call. The source of this sequence is a woman between 18 and 29 years old with Graves disease. The CDR3 here is CASSRHIMSTEAFF. Written as DNA, the CDR3 is TGTGCCAGCAGCCGACACATAATGAGCACTGAAGCTTTCTTT.